This TCR beta chain was captured by sequencing in a study of sequential checkpoint blockade in melanoma (dated by TCRdb to the late 2010s). Broadly, across the study: Patients were assigned by 1:1 randomization to either first-line nivolumab followed by ipilimumab (arm A) or ipilimumab followed by nivolumab (arm B). Maintenance nivolumab came after each of the two trial sequences.

The sample's treatment or condition label is to be understood as: randomized to nivolumab then ipilimumab (arm A) or the reverse (arm B). Prior DNA-damaging chemotherapy had not been received by any trial patient. Thawed PBMCs were sorted on a FACS Aria II flow cytometer to isolate live CD3+CD8+ cells negative for CD19 and CD56. CheckMate 064, a randomized, open-label phase II trial of sequential checkpoint blockade, was the source of the samples, all of which came from patients with melanoma. Leukapheresis was used to collect peripheral blood mononuclear cells, which were then purified with Ficoll-Paque and frozen in human serum with about 10% DMSO. Purity of sorted blood CD3+CD8+ cells was verified at >98% immediately after sorting, followed by DNA extraction. TCRbeta CDR3 regions were immunosequenced from genomic DNA with the immunoSEQ Assay. Before high-throughput sequencing, genomic DNA was amplified using bias-controlled multiplex PCR. The authors processed their data as follows. To quantify the absolute abundance of each unique TCRbeta CDR3 region, the sequences were collapsed and filtered. Clonality, defined as 1 minus Pielou's evenness, was calculated using only productive rearrangements. A previously published method was used to identify clones whose frequencies were significantly greater in on-treatment samples than in baseline samples. The clones in this table, taken by TCRdb from immuneACCESS, are in-frame only. Not every clone is retained; where verified, under half of the shortfall comes from an unresolved V gene, and the cause of the rest is unknown. That table gives V, J and clone size, and the DNA gave D and trimming. The sample yields 15,000 to 20,000 clones; about 70% were counted once. The ten largest clones represent roughly 35% of the sample.

A remark on this clone: It lacks a known antigen. It has no much larger one-base neighbor in the sample; base qualities were not kept.

Overall study outcomes, separate from this receptor: The response-prediction model combining TCR metrics and mutation burden needs validation in larger, independent patient cohorts.

Measured from the cysteine to the phenylalanine, the CDR3 is 13 residues long. Only the CDR3 part of the read is kept: 39 bases, read in frame from the first base. Reading the germline V gene (reference sequence) gives CDR1 LNHDA and CDR2 SQIVND. At the junction V is shortened by 2 bases and J by 8 bases, with 10 bases in between. In this chain, TRBV19 is recombined with TRBJ2-1, with TRBD2 perhaps the D gene, on 5 matching bases. The material sequenced was CD8+ T cells sorted from blood (inferred from file names), taken from a patient given nivolumab and ipilimumab in sequence. The clonotype was recovered from a human donor with melanoma. The CDR3 in this case is CASSIWVGDEQFF. The nucleotide sequence reads TGTGCCAGTAGTATATGGGTCGGGGATGAGCAGTTCTTC.